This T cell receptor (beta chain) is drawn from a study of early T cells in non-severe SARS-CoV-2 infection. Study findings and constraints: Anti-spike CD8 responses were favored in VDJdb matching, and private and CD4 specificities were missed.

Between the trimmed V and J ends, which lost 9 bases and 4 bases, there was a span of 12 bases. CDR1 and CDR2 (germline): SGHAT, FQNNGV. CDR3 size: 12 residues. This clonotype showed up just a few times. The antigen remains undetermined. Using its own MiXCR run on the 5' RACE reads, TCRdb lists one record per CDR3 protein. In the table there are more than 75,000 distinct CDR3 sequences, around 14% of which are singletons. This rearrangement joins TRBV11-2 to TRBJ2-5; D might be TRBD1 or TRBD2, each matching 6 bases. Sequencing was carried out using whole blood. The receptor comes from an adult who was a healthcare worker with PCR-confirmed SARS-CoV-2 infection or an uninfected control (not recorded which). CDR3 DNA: TGTGCCAGTAGGGGGGTGGCAGAGACCCAGTACTTC. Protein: CASRGVAETQYF. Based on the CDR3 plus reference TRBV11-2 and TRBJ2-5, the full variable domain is EAGVAQSPRYKIIEKRQSVAFWCNPISGHATLYWYQQILGQGPKLLIQFQNNGVVDDSQLPKDRFSAERLKGVDSTLKIQPAKLEDSAVYLCASRGVAETQYFGPGTRLLVL.